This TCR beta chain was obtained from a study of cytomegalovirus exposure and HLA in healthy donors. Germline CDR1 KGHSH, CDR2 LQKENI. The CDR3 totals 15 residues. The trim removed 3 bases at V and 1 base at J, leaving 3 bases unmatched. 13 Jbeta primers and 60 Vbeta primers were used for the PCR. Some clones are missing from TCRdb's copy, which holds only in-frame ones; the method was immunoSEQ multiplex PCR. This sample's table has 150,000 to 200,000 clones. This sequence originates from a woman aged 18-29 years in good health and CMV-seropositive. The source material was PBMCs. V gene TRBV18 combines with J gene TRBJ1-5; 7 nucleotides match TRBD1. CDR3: CASSPSGGSNQPQHF. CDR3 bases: TGTGCCAGCTCACCGTCAGGGGGGAGCAATCAGCCCCAGCATTTT.